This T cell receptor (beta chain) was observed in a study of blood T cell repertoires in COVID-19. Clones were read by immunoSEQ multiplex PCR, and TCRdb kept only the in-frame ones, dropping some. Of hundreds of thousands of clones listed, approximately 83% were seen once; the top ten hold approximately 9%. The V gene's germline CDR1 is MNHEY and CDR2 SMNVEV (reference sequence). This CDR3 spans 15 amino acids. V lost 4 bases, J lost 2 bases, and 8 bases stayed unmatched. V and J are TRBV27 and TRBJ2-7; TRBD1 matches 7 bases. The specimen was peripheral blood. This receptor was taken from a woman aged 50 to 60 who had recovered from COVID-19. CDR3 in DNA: TGTGCCAGCAGTTATCGACAGGGCGGTACCTACGAGCAGTACTTC. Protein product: CASSYRQGGTYEQYF.